This T cell receptor beta chain was documented in a study of breast tumors, draining lymph nodes, adjacent tissues. Study-wide points: Tumors had less TCR diversity than lymph nodes, more than nontumor tissue. Luminal-like breast cancer showed significantly greater tumor-nontumor repertoire similarity than basal-like breast cancer did. Tumor T cell lymph node origin was a supported hypothesis, not proven.

This clonotype has at least ten counts. No antigen is known for it. TCRdb re-called the multiplex PCR reads through MiXCR, storing one row per CDR3 protein. The data contain about 230,000 distinct CDR3 sequences, 32% of them seen just once; the ten biggest clones take up approximately 1.4%. Germline assignment: CDR1 LNHDA and CDR2 SQIVND (reference sequence). V was pared by 6 bases and J by 1 base, with 3 bases of the junction left unmatched. This CDR3 comprises 14 residues. Breast cancer patients provided tissue from their axillary draining lymph nodes. The V call is TRBV19, the J call TRBJ1-5; TRBD1 agrees at 7 bases. Sequencing was done on a sample of axillary lymph node tissue. This TCR was sampled from a female donor with breast cancer. Some clones in this sample may be carry-over from other donors' samples. CDR3 coding DNA: TGTGCCAGTAGGTGGACAGGAAGCAATCAGCCCCAGCATTTT. Translating gives CASRWTGSNQPQHF.